The rows below give T cell receptor beta chains drawn from one sample of a study of blood T cell repertoires in COVID-19. Here immunoSEQ multiplex PCR was the method, and the copy in TCRdb shows in-frame clones only, minus some. Of 300,000 to 350,000 clones in the sample, 85% to 95% were seen once. Sequencing used PBMCs or T cells enriched from blood (not recorded which). The receptor set was obtained from a woman in her twenties or thirties who had been exposed to COVID-19. Each CDR3 is given with its conserved first and last residue.

CASSLGPPWTQGVYNEQFF | TRBJ2-1 | TRBV5-6
CASSQPGGEDEQYF | TRBJ2-7 | TRBV19
CASSQVGRGLYEQYF | TRBJ2-7 | TRBV4-1
CASSVWGRSTDTQYF | TRBJ2-3 | TRBV2
CASSLPPPGGRTYEQYF | TRBJ2-7 | TRBV7-2
CASSRDRGYSNQPQHF | TRBJ1-5 | TRBV19
CASSHVRGASTDTQYF | TRBJ2-3 | TRBV3-1/TRBV3-2
CSVGGLTGPTYNEQFF | TRBJ2-1 | TRBV29-1
CASSLDRGRRSGYTF | TRBJ1-2 | TRBV5-6
CASSIRQGTEAFF | TRBJ1-1 | TRBV7-9
CAWSVGGYSSVNGNTIYF | TRBJ1-3 | TRBV30
CASSPYLRGGEPLHF | TRBJ1-6 | TRBV3-1/TRBV3-2
CASSLKTMNTEAFF | TRBJ1-1 | TRBV3-1/TRBV3-2
CASSRQGTGNTIYF | TRBJ1-3 | TRBV19
CSVGPIIQGNNEKLFF | TRBJ1-4 | TRBV29-1
CASSSHRGFGYTF | TRBJ1-2 | TRBV6-5
CASSLDYGYEQYF | TRBJ2-7 | TRBV5-4
CASSPYTGKEGEKLFF | TRBJ1-4 | TRBV9
CASRILVTDTQYF | TRBJ2-3 | TRBV5-8
CASSIGLAGNNEQFF | TRBJ2-1 | TRBV5-4
CASSSRDRGANYGYTF | TRBJ1-2 | TRBV9
CASGSWGEDEQFF | TRBJ2-1 | TRBV6-5
CASSPGLAGVYEQYF | TRBJ2-7 | TRBV7-8
CATSDREGGYGYTF | TRBJ1-2 | TRBV24-1
CASSGSQETQYF | TRBJ2-5 | TRBV10-1
CASSLEGTGRNTIYF | TRBJ1-3 | TRBV5-4
CASSLEDRVRETQYF | TRBJ2-5 | TRBV5-4
CASTTGFNSPLHF | TRBJ1-6 | TRBV6-5
CASSAPRGLGYTF | TRBJ1-2 | TRBV27
CSVEGSTREGETQYF | TRBJ2-5 | TRBV29-1
CASSQDGRVRTEAFF | TRBJ1-1 | TRBV14
CASSLIWGGGNTIYF | TRBJ1-3 | TRBV7-2
CASSQGGQGAANEKLFF | TRBJ1-4 | TRBV4-1
CASRGQGAGNTEAFF | TRBJ1-1 | TRBV6-5
CASSLGRVEKLFF | TRBJ1-4 | TRBV5-6
CASSINGAYEQYF | TRBJ2-7 | TRBV19
CASSQDRGYGYTF | TRBJ1-2 | TRBV7-2
CASSMTGGTEAFF | TRBJ1-1 | TRBV19
CASSEAVFSYEQYF | TRBJ2-7 | TRBV6-1
CASSAEVLVETQYF | TRBJ2-5 | TRBV5-1
CASSPSNVPGNTIYF | TRBJ1-3 | TRBV27
CASSISDRNQPQHF | TRBJ1-5 | TRBV19
CASSPEVQSSPLHF | TRBJ1-6 | TRBV5-1
CASSQDHQGPYNEQFF | TRBJ2-1 | TRBV4-3
CASSLYRGTEAFF | TRBJ1-1 | TRBV7-9
CASSLIYRDKEPLHF | TRBJ1-6 | TRBV7-9
CASSHSPDTYEQYF | TRBJ2-7 | TRBV5-1
CASSDPGGNSGNTIYF | TRBJ1-3 | TRBV11-2
CASSQDNSLYGYTF | TRBJ1-2 | TRBV4-2
CASKSSGQGYYSPLHF | TRBJ1-6 | TRBV3-1/TRBV3-2
CASSAGRGYTEAFF | TRBJ1-1 | TRBV2
CASSHGDSPHYEQYF | TRBJ2-7 | TRBV4-3
CASSLLQGSYNSPLHF | TRBJ1-6 | TRBV5-1